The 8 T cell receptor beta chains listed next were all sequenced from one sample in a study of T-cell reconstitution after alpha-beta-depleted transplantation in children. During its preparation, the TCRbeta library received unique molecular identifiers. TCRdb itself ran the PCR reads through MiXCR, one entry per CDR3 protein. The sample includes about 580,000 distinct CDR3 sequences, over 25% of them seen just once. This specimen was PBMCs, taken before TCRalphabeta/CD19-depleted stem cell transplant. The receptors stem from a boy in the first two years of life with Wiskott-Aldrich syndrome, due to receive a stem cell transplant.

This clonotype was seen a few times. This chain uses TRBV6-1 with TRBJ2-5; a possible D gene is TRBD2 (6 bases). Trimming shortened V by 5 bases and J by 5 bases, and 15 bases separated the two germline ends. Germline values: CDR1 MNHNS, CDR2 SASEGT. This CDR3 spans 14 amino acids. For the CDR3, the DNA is TGTGCCAGCAGTCCCCGGAGGGTTGGGGAGACCCAGTACTTC. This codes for CASSPRRVGETQYF.

The DNA for the CDR3 is TGCAGTGCTAGTGATCCCGGGACTCGAGAACTGGATACGCAGTATTTT. This encodes CSASDPGTRELDTQYF. This chain links TRBV20-1 with TRBJ2-3, with a weak D call TRBD2 (6 bases). The CDR3 runs 16 residues. V was pared by 3 bases and J by 6 bases, with 22 bases between. The germline V gene encodes CDR1 DFQATT and CDR2 SNEGSKA (reference sequence).

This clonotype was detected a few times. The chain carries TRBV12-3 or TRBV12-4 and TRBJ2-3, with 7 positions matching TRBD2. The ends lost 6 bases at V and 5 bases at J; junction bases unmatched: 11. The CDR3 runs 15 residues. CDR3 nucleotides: TGTGCCAGCAGCCAACGGGTGAGCGGGGTAGATACGCAGTATTTT. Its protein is CASSQRVSGVDTQYF.

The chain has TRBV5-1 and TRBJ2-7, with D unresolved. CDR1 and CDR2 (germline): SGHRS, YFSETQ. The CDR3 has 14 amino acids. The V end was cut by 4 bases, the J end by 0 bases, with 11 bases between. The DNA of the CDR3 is TGCGCCAGCAGCCCTGATGACAACTCCTACGAGCAGTACTTC. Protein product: CASSPDDNSYEQYF. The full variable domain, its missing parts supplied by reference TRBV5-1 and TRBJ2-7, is KAGVTQTPRYLIKTRGQQVTLSCSPISGHRSVSWYQQTPGQGLQFLFEYFSETQRNKGNFPGRFSGRQFSNSRSEMNVSTLELGDSALYLCASSPDDNSYEQYFGPGTRLTVT.

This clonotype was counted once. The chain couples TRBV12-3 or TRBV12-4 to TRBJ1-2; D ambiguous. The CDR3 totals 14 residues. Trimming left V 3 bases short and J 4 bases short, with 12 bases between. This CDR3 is CASSFGVFGYGYTF. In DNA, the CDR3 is TGTGCCAGCAGTTTTGGGGTTTTTGGCTATGGCTACACCTTC.

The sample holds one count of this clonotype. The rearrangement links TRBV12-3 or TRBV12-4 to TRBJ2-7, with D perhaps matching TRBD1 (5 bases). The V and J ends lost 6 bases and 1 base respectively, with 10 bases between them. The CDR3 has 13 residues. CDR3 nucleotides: TGTGCCAGCAGGATCCCAGGGTCCTACGAGCAGTACTTC. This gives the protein CASRIPGSYEQYF.

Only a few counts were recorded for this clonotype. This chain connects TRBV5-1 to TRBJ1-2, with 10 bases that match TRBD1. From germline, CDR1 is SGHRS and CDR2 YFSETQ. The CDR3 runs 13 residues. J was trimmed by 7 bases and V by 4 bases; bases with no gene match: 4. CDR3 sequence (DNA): TGCGCCAGCAGCCCCGACAGGGGGCCTGGCTACACCTTC. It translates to CASSPDRGPGYTF.

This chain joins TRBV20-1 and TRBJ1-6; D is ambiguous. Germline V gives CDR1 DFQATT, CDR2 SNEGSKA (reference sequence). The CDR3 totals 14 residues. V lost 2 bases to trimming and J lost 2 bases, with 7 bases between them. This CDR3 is CSARRAAYNSPLHF. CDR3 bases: TGCAGTGCTAGAAGAGCAGCCTATAATTCACCCCTCCACTTT.